Reported below is one T cell receptor beta chain. What it recognizes is unknown. This record comes from a study of T cell responses to AZD1222 COVID-19 vaccine. Clones were sequenced by immunoSEQ multiplex PCR, and TCRdb holds only the in-frame ones, with some missing. The top ten hold approximately 1.5% of the sample, which has about 210,000 clones, about 94% seen once. General observations from the study: Repertoire samples came only from after the peak T cell response. Clonal diversity may have been underestimated in mostly white British donors.

CDR3 length: 14 amino acids. Trimming cost V 0 bases and J 4 bases, with 9 bases left between them. CDR1 is MGHRA, CDR2 YSYEKL, per germline. V and J are TRBV4-1 and TRBJ1-2; the D gene is possibly TRBD1 (5 bases). This clonotype was obtained from an adult who received the MenACWY meningococcal vaccine as a control. This material consisted of peripheral blood, taken 28 days after the second dose of the MenACWY control vaccine. CDR3 DNA sequence: TGCGCCAGCAGCCAAGAGGCAGGGACCTATGGCTACACCTTC. This sequence encodes CASSQEAGTYGYTF.